The T cell receptor (beta chain) described here comes from a study of blood T cell repertoires in COVID-19. About the study: Spain, Italy and the United States supplied samples that represented acute and convalescent COVID-19. Nucleic acid was either cDNA or gDNA, and it came from T cells, B-cell-depleted T cells, or PBMCs.

Authors' methods: From reference gene primer amplification, estimates of nucleated cell counts were derived. Assay: immunoSEQ multiplex PCR; the TCRdb copy retains only in-frame clones and omits some. D and trimming come from the DNA, and the V and J calls and clone size come from that table. Counted here are about 220,000 clones, approximately 82% occurring once; the ten biggest clones make up about 3.6%. This CDR3 has 15 residues. In germline, CDR1 is SGDLS, CDR2 YYNGEE. V shed 6 bases and J 8 bases; nucleotides not matched to a gene: 13. The TCR originated in a woman aged 80 or over with acute or convalescent COVID-19. The specimen was peripheral blood. This rearrangement joins TRBV9 to TRBJ1-1; 10 bases fit TRBD1. CDR3 coding DNA: TGTGCCAGCACTAGACAACCGGGACAGGGGACAGAAGCTTTCTTT. This encodes CASTRQPGQGTEAFF.